The source of this T cell receptor beta chain is a study of cytomegalovirus exposure and HLA in healthy donors. Study-wide findings and caveats: Later analysis identified several of the most significant clusters that appeared linked to common viral pathogens.

The PCR made use of 60 Vbeta and 13 Jbeta primers. Source study methods: Some 11 million shared chains were among the about 80 million unique TCR beta chains that a later analysis counted. The assay was immunoSEQ multiplex PCR, and TCRdb's table has in-frame clones only and misses some. That table furnishes V, J and clone size, whereas the DNA furnished D and trimming. The sample holds 150,000 to 250,000 clones. In regard to this clone: Its antigen is still unknown.

Trimming removed 0 bases from V and 7 bases from J, with 15 bases in between. The CDR3 is made up of 15 amino acids. Germline loops: CDR1 ENHRY, CDR2 SYGVKD. This TCR was sampled from a boy between 5 and 17 years old in good health and CMV-seronegative. Sequencing input: PBMCs. V gene TRBV10-3 combines with J gene TRBJ1-2, with a possible D match to TRBD1 (6 bases). The CDR3 protein is CAISESNTGGGGYTF. The CDR3 bases are TGTGCCATCAGTGAGTCGAACACGGGGGGCGGTGGCTACACCTTC.